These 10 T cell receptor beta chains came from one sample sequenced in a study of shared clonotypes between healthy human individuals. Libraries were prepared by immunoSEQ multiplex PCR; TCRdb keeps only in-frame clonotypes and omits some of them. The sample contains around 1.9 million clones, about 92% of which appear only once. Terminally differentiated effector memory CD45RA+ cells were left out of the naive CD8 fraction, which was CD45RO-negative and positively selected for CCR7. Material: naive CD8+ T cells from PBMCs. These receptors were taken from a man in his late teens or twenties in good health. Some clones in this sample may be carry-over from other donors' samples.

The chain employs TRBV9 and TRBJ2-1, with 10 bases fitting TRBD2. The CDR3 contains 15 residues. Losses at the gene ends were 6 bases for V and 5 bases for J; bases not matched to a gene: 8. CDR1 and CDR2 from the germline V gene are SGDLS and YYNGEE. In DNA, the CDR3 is TGTGCCAGCAACGAAGCGGGAGGGGGCCACAATGAGCAGTTCTTC. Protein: CASNEAGGGHNEQFF.

The CDR3 bases are TGTGCCAGCAGTTCGGGGCAGGCTCGAGGTTTACATGGCTACACCTTC. This gives the protein CASSSGQARGLHGYTF. The chain combines TRBV28 with TRBJ1-2; a possible D gene is TRBD1 (5 bases). The CDR3 is 16 amino acids. CDR1 and CDR2 from the germline V gene are MDHEN and SYDVKM. Trimming shortened V by 4 bases and J by 6 bases, and 21 bases separated the two germline ends.

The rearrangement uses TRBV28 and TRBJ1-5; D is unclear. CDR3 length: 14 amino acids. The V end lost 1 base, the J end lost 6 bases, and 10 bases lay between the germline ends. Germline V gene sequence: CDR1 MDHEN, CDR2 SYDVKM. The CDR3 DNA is TGTGCCAGCAGTTTATACGGAGTAAGTCAGCCCCAGCATTTT. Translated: CASSLYGVSQPQHF.

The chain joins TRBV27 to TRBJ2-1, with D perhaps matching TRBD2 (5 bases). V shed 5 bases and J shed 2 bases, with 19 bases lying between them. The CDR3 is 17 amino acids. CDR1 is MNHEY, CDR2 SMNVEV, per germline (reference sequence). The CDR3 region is CASSPPTSGRAYNEQFF. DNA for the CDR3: TGTGCCAGCAGTCCACCTACGAGCGGTAGAGCCTACAATGAGCAGTTCTTC.

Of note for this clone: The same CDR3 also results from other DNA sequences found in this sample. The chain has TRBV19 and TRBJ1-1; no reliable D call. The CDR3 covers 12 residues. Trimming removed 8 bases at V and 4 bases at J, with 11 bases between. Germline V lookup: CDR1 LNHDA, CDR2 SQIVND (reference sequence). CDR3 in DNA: TGTGCCAGTGGACCCGGAGTCACTGAAGCTTTCTTT. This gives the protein CASGPGVTEAFF.

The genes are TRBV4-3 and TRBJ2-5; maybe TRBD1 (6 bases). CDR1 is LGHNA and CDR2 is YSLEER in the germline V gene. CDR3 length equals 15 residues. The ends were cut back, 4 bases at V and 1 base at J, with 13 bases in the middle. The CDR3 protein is CASSRLSDSQETQYF. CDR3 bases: TGCGCCAGCAGCCGCCTTTCGGACAGCCAAGAGACCCAGTACTTC.

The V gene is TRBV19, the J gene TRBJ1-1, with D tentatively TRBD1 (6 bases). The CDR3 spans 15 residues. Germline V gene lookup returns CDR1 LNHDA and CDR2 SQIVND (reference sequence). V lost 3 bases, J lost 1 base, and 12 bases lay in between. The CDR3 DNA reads TGTGCCAGTAGTATCCGGACAGAAGCGAACACTGAAGCTTTCTTT. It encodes CASSIRTEANTEAFF.

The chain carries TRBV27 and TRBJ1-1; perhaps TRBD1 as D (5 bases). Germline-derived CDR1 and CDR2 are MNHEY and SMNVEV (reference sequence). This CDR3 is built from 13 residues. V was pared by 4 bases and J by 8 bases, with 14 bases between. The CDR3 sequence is CASSSLRTYEAFF. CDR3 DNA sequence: TGTGCCAGCAGTTCACTCCGGACATACGAAGCTTTCTTT.

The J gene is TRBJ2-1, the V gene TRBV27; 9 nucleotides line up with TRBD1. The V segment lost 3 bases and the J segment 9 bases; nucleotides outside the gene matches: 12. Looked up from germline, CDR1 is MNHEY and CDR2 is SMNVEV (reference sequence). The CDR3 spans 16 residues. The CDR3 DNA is TGTGCCAGCAGTTTGAGTCCCGGGACAGGGTCCCTTGAGCAGTTCTTC. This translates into CASSLSPGTGSLEQFF.

This chain's CDR3 is CASSFFPGLANEQFF. In nucleotides, the CDR3 is TGTGCCAGCAGTTTTTTTCCCGGATTAGCAAATGAGCAGTTCTTC. The chain is built from TRBV27 and TRBJ2-1; D ambiguous. CDR3 length: 15 residues. The germline V gene has CDR1 MNHEY and CDR2 SMNVEV (reference sequence). V gave up 3 bases and J gave up 7 bases, with 16 bases separating them.